This T cell receptor (beta chain) was observed in a study of OX40 agonist ivuxolimab in advanced cancers. Study information: With ivuxolimab, an agonistic anti-OX40 (CD134) antibody, patients were treated. Eligibility rules accepted prior anti-PD-1, anti-PD-L1 or anti-CTLA-4 therapy, and around 43% had some. Findings of the study overall: Partial responders at 0.1-3.0 mg/kg showed near-lowest clonal expansion. Certain nonresponding patients likewise had low normalized T-cell clonal expansion.

The CDR3 extends over 14 amino acids. Germline CDR1 SGHNT, CDR2 YENEEA. J was trimmed by 11 bases and V by 11 bases; bases with no gene match: 18. Here immunoSEQ multiplex PCR was the method, and the copy in TCRdb shows in-frame clones only, minus some. Here the sample spans about 83,000 clones, about nine tenths being singletons. In this sample, this clone turned up once. Its antigen remains unidentified. This chain joins TRBV11-3 and TRBJ1-1; 9 nucleotides line up with TRBD1. The source material was CD4+ or CD8+ T cells sorted from blood, sampled in a trial of the OX40 agonist ivuxolimab. The clonotype originates from an adult with an advanced solid tumor such as melanoma, head and neck, liver or kidney cancer. DNA of the CDR3: TGTGCCGGAGACAGGGGGTTTGGGCCCGTGAGGGCTTTCTTT. Amino acids: CAGDRGFGPVRAFF.